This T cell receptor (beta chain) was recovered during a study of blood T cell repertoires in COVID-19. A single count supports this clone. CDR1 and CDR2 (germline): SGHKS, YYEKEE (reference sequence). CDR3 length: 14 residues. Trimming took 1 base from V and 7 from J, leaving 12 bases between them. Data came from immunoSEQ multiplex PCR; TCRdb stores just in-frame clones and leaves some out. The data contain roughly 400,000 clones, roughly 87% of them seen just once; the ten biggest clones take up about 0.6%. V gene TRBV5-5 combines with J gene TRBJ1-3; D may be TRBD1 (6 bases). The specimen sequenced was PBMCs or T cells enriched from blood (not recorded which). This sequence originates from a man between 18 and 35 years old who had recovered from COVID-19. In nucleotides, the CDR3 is TGTGCCAGCAGCTTGTACAGGGATCGGAACACCATATATTTT. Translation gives CASSLYRDRNTIYF. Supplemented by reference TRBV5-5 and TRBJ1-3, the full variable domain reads DAGVTQSPTHLIKTRGQQVTLRCSPISGHKSVSWYQQVLGQGPQFIFQYYEKEERGRGNFPDRFSARQFPNYSSELNVNALLLGDSALYLCASSLYRDRNTIYFGEGSWLTVV.